This section outlines one TCR beta chain sequence together with its context. These data come from a study of cytomegalovirus exposure and HLA in healthy donors. Sequencing was performed with immunoSEQ multiplex PCR; in TCRdb, only in-frame clones are kept and a portion is missing. The sample contains around 60,000 clones, almost 97% of which appear only once. The V and J ends lost 7 bases and 4 bases respectively, with 14 bases between them. CDR1 WSHSY and CDR2 SAAADI come from the germline V gene. The length of the CDR3 is 14 residues. This TCR was recovered from a woman aged 18-30 years in good health and CMV-seronegative. The V gene is TRBV10-2, the J gene TRBJ1-3; TRBD1 is a possible D gene (5 bases). Specimen: PBMCs. The CDR3 DNA sequence: TGCGCCAGCACTCAGGGAGGGTCCGGAAACACCATATATTTT. This codes for CASTQGGSGNTIYF.